These T cell receptor beta chains were read from a single sample in a study of T-cell memory formation after mild COVID-19. TCRdb reanalysed the 5' RACE reads using MiXCR and keeps one entry per CDR3 protein. The sample lists 300,000 to 350,000 distinct CDR3 sequences; 15% to 20% were seen once. The sample was PBMCs or a T cell subset sorted from them (not recorded which). Receptors were obtained from a man aged 18 to 35 who had mild COVID-19 (a few samples of this study predate the infection). Cell type and time point are not known. Each CDR3 is given with its conserved first and last residue.

>15|TRBV28|TRBJ2-5
CASSLARAGEETQYF
>16|TRBV5-1|TRBJ2-4
CASSLETGGAGNIQYF
>15|TRBV5-1|TRBJ2-1
CASSLDNQSYNEQFF
>12|TRBV15|TRBJ1-2
CATSRDSYGYTF
>15|TRBV9|TRBJ1-1
CASSGGTYMVTEAFF
>14|TRBV5-1|TRBJ2-5
CASSLGQERETQYF
>14|TRBV7-9|TRBJ1-1
CASSDDRVNTEAFF
>15|TRBV2|TRBJ1-1
CASSEVGTAPAEAFF
>13|TRBV7-2|TRBJ1-4
CASSLPGGGQLFF
>16|TRBV7-8|TRBJ2-1
CASDLSSGTGPDEQFF
>15|TRBV7-9|TRBJ1-3
CASSSSRGYGNTIYF
>14|TRBV6-2/TRBV6-3|TRBJ2-1
CASSGQGIYNEQFF
>16|TRBV3-1|TRBJ1-2
CASSQDNFGGNYGYTF
>15|TRBV5-6|TRBJ2-5
CASSFLPTVQETQYF
>13|TRBV28|TRBJ2-4
CASSDQGINIQYF
>14|TRBV6-2/TRBV6-3|TRBJ1-1
CASTLGGTNTEAFF
>15|TRBV7-3|TRBJ2-7
CASSSGTGSQKEQYF
>14|TRBV4-1|TRBJ2-1
CASSQGAAYNEQFF
>13|TRBV19|TRBJ2-5
CASSVQTQETQYF
>15|TRBV6-2/TRBV6-3|TRBJ2-2
CASRRLAGTTGELFF
>13|TRBV30|TRBJ1-1
CAWSVSAYTEAFF
>16|TRBV4-2|TRBJ2-1
CASSQGDRGPGNEQFF
>12|TRBV2|TRBJ1-2
CASLGVGRGYTF
>15|TRBV24-1|TRBJ2-3
CATSDSTISTDTQYF
>15|TRBV11-1|TRBJ2-3
CASSFGWASTDTQYF
>13|TRBV19|TRBJ2-2
CASGKWGAGELFF
>15|TRBV4-3|TRBJ1-2
CASSQDLSGPYGYTF
>14|TRBV20-1|TRBJ2-7
CSASERGPSYEQYF
>12|TRBV5-1|TRBJ2-7
CASSFFRAEQYF
>14|TRBV29-1|TRBJ2-3
CSVDGVTSTDTQYF
>13|TRBV12-3/TRBV12-4|TRBJ1-2
CASSWGLRNGYTF
>16|TRBV10-3|TRBJ2-3
CAIRESLLAGAGTQYF
>13|TRBV30|TRBJ2-3
CAWSVRLLDTQYF
>15|TRBV7-9|TRBJ1-4
CASSRNRVGGEKLFF
>14|TRBV12-3/TRBV12-4|TRBJ1-4
CASSLVGDNEKLFF